A selection of T cell receptor beta chains follows, all from one sample in a study of control samples from healthy donors and cancer patients. TCRdb's copy holds only in-frame clones and misses some; the assay was immunoSEQ multiplex PCR. Among approximately 140,000 clones, approximately 94% were seen once, and the ten largest hold roughly 14%. Sequenced material: blood. The origin of the receptors is a man between 40 and 49 years old in good health. CDR3s include the opening cysteine and the closing phenylalanine or tryptophan. A D gene is named only where the DNA matches it firmly. Expanded clones are given a class, and other clones once, few, many or no size at all.

v_gene	abundance	d_gene	j_gene	CDR3nt	CDR3aa
TRBV10-3	-	-	TRBJ2-5	TGTGCCATCAGTGTGCGGGCAGCCCAAGAGACCCAGTACTTC	CAISVRAAQETQYF
TRBV10-2	once	TRBD1	TRBJ1-2	TGCGCCAGCAGTGAGTTAGGACAGGGAAACTATGGCTACACCTTC	CASSELGQGNYGYTF
TRBV7-2	-	-	TRBJ1-1	TGTGCCAGCAGCCCTCATCAGCCGCGCACTGAAGCTTTCTTT	CASSPHQPRTEAFF
TRBV30	-	TRBD1	TRBJ1-1	TGTGCCTGGAGTCCACCGGGACAGGGGGTCACTGAAGCTTTCTTT	CAWSPPGQGVTEAFF
TRBV9	-	-	TRBJ2-2	TGTGCCAGCAGCGGTACACAGGGAAACACCGGGGAGCTGTTTTTT	CASSGTQGNTGELFF
TRBV12-3/TRBV12-4	-	-	TRBJ1-2	TGTGCCAGCAGGATAGCTAACTATGGCTACACCTTC	CASRIANYGYTF
TRBV29-1	-	TRBD1	TRBJ1-2	TGCAGCGTACCCGGACAGGGAGGAGGCTACACCTTC	CSVPGQGGGYTF
TRBV7-4	once	TRBD1	TRBJ2-7	TGTGCCAGCAACCCTCCTGGTCAGGGGGCATCCTACGAGCAGTACTTC	CASNPPGQGASYEQYF
TRBV18	-	-	TRBJ1-2	TGTGCCAGCTCACCACAGTCGGCAGTCTCATCTTTCTATGGCTACACCTTC	CASSPQSAVSSFYGYTF
TRBV19	-	TRBD2	TRBJ2-7	TGTGCCAGTAGTACGGCCGGGACTAGCCGGGAGCAGTACTTC	CASSTAGTSREQYF
TRBV4-3	-	TRBD1	TRBJ1-2	TGCGCCAGCAGCCAAGAAAGGCGGGGGGACAGGCCCTATGGCTACACCTTC	CASSQERRGDRPYGYTF
TRBV12-1	once	-	TRBJ1-1	TGTGCCAGCAGCTTTGCGCGGATCCCTCCGCCGAATGAAGCTTTCTTT	CASSFARIPPPNEAFF
TRBV10-3	-	-	TRBJ2-3	TGTGCCATCAGTGAGGGGGGGGCTGGAGATACGCAGTATTTT	CAISEGGAGDTQYF
TRBV18	-	-	TRBJ1-2	TGTGCCAGCTCACGTTGGGACGCGGATACTCTTAACTATGGCTACACCTTC	CASSRWDADTLNYGYTF
TRBV21-1	-	-	TRBJ1-1	TGTGCCAGCAGCAAGCCCCACTTGGGACATCCGAACACTGAAGCTTTCTTT	CASSKPHLGHPNTEAFF
TRBV25-1	-	TRBD1	TRBJ1-1	TGTGCCAGCAGTGGCAGGGGGCTGGGCGCTGAAGCTTTCTTT	CASSGRGLGAEAFF
TRBV7-9	-	TRBD2	TRBJ2-1	TGTGCCAGCAGCCTCGGACTAGCGGGGGGGTACAATGAGCAGTTCTTC	CASSLGLAGGYNEQFF
TRBV9	-	-	TRBJ1-2	TGTGCCAGCAGCGTGGAAGGGATTTATGGTAACTATGGCTACACCTTC	CASSVEGIYGNYGYTF
TRBV9	-	-	TRBJ2-2	TGTGCCAGCAGCGGTGTAGTGCGGGGGAACACCGGGGAGCTGTTTTTT	CASSGVVRGNTGELFF
TRBV9	-	-	TRBJ2-2	TGTGCCAGCAGCGGTGATCAACCCACCGGGGAGCTGTTTTTT	CASSGDQPTGELFF
TRBV7-8	-	-	TRBJ1-6	TGTGCCAGCAGCTTCAGGGGCGATTCACCCCTCCACTTT	CASSFRGDSPLHF
TRBV15	-	-	TRBJ2-1	TGTGCCACCAGCAGAGATAGGGCTAGCAATGAGCAGTTCTTC	CATSRDRASNEQFF
TRBV6-6	-	-	TRBJ2-2	TGTGCCAGCGGGGGAGCGAACACCGGGGAGCTGTTTTTT	CASGGANTGELFF
TRBV11-2	-	TRBD2	TRBJ2-3	TGTGCCAGCAGCTCGAGGAGCGGGGGGGCAAAAGATACGCAGTATTTT	CASSSRSGGAKDTQYF
TRBV6-6	-	TRBD1	TRBJ2-3	TGTGCCAGCAGTCCTCTGCACAGGGGGCACGAAGATACGCAGTATTTT	CASSPLHRGHEDTQYF
TRBV28	few	-	TRBJ1-2	TGTGCCAGCAGTTCCGCCATGGGGTCGAACTATGGCTACACCTTC	CASSSAMGSNYGYTF
TRBV12-3/TRBV12-4	-	TRBD1	TRBJ1-1	TGTGCCAGCAGCATCGACAGGGGCACTGAAGCTTTCTTT	CASSIDRGTEAFF
TRBV5-1	-	-	TRBJ1-1	TGCGCCAGCAGCCAGTTTGGGACTTCATATGAAGCTTTCTTT	CASSQFGTSYEAFF
TRBV9	-	-	TRBJ1-1	TGTGCCAGCAGCGTAGCACTTCAGGGGTACACTGAAGCTTTCTTT	CASSVALQGYTEAFF
TRBV18	-	-	TRBJ2-7	TGTGCCAGCTCATCAGGCTTGGAGCAGTACTTC	CASSSGLEQYF